The present T cell receptor (beta chain) was sequenced within a study of T cells in Graves' hyperthyroidism and ophthalmopathy. General study findings and limits: In blood, most of the thyroid clonotypes expanded above 0.001 were also present.

This clonotype was detected ten times or more. Its antigen remains unknown. V shed 7 bases and J shed 7 bases, with 16 bases lying between them. CDR3 length: 13 residues. Germline loops: CDR1 MNHNS, CDR2 SASEGT. Amplified TCR beta CDR3 regions derived from RNA transcripts. The HTBI primer set served for first-round RT-PCR of the TCR CDR3. TCRdb re-analysed the multiplex PCR reads in MiXCR, keeping a single row per CDR3 protein. The sample records 650,000 to 750,000 distinct CDR3 sequences, 12% to 15% being singletons. This sequence originates from a woman aged 18-35 years with Graves' hyperthyroidism. The specimen was blood. The chain uses TRBV6-1 and TRBJ1-2; D might be TRBD1 (5 bases). This CDR3 is CASIQDSHRGYTF. CDR3 in DNA: TGTGCCAGCATTCAAGACAGTCACCGTGGCTACACCTTC.